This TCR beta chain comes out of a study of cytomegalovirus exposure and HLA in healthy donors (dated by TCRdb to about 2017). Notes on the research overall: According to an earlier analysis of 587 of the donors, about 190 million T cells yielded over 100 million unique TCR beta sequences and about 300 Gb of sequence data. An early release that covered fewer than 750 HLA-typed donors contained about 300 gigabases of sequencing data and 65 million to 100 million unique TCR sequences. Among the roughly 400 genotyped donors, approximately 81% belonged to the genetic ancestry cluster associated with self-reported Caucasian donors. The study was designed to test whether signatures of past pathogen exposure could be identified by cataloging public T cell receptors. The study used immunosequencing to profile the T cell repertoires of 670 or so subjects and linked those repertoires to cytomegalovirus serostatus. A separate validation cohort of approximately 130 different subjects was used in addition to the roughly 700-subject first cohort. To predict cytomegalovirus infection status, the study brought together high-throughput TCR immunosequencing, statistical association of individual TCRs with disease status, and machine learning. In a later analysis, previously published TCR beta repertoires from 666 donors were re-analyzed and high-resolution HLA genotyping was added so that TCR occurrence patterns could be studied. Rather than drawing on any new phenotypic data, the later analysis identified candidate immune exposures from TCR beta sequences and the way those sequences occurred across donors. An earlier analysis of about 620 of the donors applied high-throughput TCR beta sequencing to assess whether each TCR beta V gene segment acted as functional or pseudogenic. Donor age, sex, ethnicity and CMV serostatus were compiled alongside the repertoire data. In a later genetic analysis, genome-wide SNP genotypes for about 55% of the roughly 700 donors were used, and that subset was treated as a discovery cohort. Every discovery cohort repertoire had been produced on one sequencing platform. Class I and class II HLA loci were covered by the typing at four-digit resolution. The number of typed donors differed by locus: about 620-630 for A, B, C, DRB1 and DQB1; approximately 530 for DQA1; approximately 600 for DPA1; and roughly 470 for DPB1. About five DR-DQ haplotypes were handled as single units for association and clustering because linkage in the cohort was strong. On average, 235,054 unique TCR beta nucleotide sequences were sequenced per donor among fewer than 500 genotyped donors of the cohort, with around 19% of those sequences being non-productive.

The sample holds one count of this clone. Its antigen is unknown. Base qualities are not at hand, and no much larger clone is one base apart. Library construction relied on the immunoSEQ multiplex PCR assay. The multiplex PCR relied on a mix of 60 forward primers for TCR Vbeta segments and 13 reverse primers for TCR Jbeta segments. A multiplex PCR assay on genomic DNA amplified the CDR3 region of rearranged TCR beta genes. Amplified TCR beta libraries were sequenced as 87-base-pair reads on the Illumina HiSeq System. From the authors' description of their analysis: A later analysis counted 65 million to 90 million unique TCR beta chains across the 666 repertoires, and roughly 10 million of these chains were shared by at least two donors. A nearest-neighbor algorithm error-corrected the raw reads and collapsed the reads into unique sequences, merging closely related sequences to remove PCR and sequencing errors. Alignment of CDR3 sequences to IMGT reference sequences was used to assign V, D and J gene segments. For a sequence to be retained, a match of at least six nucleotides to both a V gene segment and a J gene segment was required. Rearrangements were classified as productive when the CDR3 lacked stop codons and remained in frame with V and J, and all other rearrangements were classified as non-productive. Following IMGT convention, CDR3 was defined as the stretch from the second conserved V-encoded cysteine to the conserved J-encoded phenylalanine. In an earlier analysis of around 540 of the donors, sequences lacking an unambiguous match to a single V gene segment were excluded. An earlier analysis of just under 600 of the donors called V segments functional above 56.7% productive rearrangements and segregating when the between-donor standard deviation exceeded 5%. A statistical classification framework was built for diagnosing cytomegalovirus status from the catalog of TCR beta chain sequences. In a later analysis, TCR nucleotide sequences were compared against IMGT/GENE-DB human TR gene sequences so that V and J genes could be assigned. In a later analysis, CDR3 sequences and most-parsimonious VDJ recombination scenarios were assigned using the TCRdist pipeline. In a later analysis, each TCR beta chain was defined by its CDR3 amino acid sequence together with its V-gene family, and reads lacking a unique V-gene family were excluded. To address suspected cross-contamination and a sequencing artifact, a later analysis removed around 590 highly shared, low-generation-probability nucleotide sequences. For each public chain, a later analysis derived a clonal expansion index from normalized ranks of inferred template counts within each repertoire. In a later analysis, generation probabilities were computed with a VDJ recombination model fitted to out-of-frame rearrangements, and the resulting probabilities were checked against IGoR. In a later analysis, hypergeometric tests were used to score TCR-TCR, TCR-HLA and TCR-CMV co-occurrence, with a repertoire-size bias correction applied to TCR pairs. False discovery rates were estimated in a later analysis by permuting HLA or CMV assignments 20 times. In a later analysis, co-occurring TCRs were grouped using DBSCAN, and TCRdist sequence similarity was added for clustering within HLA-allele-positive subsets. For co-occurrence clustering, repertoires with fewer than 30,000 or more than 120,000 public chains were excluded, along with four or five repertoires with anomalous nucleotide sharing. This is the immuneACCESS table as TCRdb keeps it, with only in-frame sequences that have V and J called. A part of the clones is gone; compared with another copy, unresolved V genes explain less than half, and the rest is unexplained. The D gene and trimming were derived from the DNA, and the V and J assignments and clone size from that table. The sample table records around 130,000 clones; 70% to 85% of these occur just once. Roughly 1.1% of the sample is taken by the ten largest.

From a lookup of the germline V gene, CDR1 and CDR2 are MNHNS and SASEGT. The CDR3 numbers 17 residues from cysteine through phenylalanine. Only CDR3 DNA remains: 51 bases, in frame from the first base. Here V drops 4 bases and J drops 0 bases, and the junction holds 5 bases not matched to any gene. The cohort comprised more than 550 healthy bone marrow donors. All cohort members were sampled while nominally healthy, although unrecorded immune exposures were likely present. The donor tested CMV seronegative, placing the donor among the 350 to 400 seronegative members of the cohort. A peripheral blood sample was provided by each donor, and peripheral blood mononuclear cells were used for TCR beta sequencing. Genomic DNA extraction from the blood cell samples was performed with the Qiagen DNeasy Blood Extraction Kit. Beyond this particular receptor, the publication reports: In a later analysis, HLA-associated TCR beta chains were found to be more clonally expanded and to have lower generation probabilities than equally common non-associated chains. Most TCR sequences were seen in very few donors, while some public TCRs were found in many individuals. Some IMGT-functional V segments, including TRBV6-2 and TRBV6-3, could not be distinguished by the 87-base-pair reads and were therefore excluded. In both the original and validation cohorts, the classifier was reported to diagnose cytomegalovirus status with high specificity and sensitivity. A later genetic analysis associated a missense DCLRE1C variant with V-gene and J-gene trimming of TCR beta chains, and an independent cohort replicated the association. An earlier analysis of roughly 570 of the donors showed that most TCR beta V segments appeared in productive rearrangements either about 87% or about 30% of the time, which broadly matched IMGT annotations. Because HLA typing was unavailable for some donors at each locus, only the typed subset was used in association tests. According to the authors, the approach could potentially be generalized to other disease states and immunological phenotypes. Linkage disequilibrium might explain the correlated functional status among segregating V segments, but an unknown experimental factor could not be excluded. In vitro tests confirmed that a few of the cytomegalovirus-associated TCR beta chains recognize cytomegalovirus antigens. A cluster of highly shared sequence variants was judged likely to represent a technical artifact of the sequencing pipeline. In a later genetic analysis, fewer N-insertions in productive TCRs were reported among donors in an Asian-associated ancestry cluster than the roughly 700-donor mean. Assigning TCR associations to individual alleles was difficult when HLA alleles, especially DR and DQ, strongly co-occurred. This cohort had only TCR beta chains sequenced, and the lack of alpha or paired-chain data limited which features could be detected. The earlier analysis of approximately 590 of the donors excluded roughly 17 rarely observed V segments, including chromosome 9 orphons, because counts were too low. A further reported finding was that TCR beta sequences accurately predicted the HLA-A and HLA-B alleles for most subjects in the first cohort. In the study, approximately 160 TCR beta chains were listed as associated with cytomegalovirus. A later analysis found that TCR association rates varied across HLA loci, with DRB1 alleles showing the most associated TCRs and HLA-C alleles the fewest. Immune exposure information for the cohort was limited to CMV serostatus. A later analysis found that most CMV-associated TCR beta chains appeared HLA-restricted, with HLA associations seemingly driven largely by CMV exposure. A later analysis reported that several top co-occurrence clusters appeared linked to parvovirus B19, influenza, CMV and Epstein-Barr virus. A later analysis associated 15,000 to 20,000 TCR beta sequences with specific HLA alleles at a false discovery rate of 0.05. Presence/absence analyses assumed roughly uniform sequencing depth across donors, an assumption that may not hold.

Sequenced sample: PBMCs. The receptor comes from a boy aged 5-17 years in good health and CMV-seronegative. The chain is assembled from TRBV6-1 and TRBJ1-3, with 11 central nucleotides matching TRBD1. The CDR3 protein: CASSAGQGVSSGNTIYF. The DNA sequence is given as TGTGCCAGCAGTGCGGGACAGGGGGTTTCCTCTGGAAACACCATATATTTT.